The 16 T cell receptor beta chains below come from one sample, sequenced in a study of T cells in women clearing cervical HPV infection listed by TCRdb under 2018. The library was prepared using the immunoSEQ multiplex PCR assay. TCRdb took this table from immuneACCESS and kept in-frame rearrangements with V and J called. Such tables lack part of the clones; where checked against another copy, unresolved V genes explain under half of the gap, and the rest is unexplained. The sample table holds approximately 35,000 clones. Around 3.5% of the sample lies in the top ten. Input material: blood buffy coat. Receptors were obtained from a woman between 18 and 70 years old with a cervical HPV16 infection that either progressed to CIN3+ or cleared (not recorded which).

The CDR3 bases that were read are TGTGCCAGCAGCCAAGATGGGTACGGGGATGGC. This codes for CASSQDGYGDG. Given in full, the CDR3 is CASSQDGYGDGYTF. The chain employs TRBV14 and TRBJ1-2; no firm D call. The read ends 3 residues shy of where the CDR3 ends; the end is completed using the germline J gene. Germline V gives CDR1 SGHDN, CDR2 FVKESK. V was cut by 0 bases and J by 6 bases, with 11 bases left in between. The CDR3 loop spans 14 amino acids. Combining the CDR3 with reference TRBV14 and TRBJ1-2 gives the whole variable domain EAGVTQFPSHSVIEKGQTVTLRCDPISGHDNLYWYRRVMGKEIKFLLHFVKESKQDESGMPNNRFLAERTGGTYSTLKVQPAELEDSGVYFCASSQDGYGDGYTFGSGTRLTVV.

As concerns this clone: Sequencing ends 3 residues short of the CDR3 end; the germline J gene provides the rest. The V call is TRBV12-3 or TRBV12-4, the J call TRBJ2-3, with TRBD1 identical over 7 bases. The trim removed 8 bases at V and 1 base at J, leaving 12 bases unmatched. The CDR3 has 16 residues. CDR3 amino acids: CASLSGRGPRTDTQYF. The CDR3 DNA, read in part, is TGTGCCAGCCTCTCCGGAAGGGGGCCTCGCACAGATACG.

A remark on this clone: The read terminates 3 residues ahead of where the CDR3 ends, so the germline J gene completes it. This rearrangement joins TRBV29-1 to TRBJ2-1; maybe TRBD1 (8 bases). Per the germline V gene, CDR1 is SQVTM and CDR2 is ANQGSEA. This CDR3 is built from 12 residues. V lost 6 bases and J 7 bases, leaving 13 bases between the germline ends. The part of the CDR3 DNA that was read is TGCAGCGTAATACAGGGGGGGAATGAG. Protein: CSVIQGGNE. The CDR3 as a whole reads CSVIQGGNEQFF.

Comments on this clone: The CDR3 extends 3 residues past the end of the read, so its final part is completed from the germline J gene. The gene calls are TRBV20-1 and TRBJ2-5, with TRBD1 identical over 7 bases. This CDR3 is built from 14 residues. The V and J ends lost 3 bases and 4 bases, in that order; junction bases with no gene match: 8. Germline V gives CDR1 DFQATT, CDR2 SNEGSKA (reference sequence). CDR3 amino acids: CSARAAQGSETQYF. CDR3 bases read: TGCAGTGCTAGGGCTGCACAGGGGTCAGAGACC.

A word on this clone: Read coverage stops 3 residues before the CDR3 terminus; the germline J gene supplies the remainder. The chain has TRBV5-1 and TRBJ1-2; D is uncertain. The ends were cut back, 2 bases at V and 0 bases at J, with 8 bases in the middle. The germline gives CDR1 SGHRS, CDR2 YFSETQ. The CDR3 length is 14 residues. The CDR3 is CASSLQGANYGYTF. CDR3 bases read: TGCGCCAGCAGCTTACAAGGTGCTAACTATGGC.

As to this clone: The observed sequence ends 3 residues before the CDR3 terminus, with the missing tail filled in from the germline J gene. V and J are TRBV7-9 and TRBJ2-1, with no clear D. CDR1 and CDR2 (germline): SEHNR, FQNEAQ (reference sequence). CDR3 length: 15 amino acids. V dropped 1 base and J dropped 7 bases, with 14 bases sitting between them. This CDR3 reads CASSLGRHSVNEQFF. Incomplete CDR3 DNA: TGTGCCAGCAGCTTAGGAAGGCACAGTGTTAATGAG.

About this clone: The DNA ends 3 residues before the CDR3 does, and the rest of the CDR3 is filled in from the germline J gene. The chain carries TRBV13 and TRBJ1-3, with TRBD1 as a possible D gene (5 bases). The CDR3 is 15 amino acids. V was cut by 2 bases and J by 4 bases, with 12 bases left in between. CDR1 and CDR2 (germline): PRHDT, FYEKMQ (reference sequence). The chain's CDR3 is CASSLTGKTGNTIYF. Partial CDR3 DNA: TGTGCCAGCAGCTTAACAGGAAAGACAGGAAACACC.

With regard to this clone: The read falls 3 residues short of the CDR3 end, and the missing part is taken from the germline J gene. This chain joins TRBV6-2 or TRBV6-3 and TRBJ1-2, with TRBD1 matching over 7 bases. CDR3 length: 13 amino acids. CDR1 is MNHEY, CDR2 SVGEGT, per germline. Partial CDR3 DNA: TGTGCCAGCAGTTGGGACAGCACAGATACC. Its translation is CASSWDSTDT. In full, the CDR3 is CASSWDSTDTYTF.

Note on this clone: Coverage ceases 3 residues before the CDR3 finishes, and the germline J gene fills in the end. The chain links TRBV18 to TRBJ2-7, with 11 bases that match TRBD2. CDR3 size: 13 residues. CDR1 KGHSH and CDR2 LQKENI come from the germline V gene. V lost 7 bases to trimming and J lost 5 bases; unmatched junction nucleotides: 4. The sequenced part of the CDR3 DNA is TGTGCCAGCTTTAGCGGGGGGGCAAACGAG. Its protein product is CASFSGGANE. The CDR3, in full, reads CASFSGGANEQYF.

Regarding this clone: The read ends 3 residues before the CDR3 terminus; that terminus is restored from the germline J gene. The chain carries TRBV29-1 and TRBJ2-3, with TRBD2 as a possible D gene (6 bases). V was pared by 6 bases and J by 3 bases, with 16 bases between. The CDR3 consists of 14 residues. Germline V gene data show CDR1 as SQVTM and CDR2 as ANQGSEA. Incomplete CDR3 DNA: TGCAGCGTACGAGCGGGTTTAGGTACAGATACG. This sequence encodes CSVRAGLGTDT. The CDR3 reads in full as CSVRAGLGTDTQYF.

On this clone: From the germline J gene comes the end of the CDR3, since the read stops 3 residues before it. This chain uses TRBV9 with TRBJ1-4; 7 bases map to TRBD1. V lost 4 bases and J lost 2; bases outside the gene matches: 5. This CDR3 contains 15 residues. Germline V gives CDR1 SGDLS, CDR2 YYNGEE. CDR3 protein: CASSSLTGTNEKLFF. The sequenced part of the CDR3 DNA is TGTGCCAGCAGCTCGCTGACAGGGACTAATGAAAAA.

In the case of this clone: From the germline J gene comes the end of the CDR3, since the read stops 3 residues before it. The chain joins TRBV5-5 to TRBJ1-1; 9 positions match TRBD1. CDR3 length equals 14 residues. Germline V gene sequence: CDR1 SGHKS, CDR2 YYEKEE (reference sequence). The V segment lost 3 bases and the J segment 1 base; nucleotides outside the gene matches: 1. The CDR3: CASSWGQGNTEAFF. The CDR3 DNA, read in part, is TGTGCCAGCAGCTGGGGACAGGGGAACACTGAA.

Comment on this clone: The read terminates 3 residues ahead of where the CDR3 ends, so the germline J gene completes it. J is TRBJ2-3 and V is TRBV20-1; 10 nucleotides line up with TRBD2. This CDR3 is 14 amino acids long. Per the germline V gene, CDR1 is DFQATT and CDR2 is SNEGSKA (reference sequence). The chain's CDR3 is CSARVSGRVETQYF. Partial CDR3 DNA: TGCAGTGCTAGAGTGAGCGGGAGGGTAGAGACG.

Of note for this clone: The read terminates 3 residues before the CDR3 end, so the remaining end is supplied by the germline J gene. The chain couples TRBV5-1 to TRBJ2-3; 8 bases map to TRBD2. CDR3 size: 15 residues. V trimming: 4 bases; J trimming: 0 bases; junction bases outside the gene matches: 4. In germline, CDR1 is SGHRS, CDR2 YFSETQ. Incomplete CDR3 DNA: TGCGCCAGCAGCGCATCTAGCGGGAGCACAGATACG. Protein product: CASSASSGSTDT. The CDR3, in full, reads CASSASSGSTDTQYF.

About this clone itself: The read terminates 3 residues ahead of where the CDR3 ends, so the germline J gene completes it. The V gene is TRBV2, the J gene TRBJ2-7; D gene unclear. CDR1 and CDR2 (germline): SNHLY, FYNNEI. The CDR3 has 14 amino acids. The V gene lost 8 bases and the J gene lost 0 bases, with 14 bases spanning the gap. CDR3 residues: CASGKREASYEQYF. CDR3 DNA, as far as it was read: TGTGCCAGCGGTAAACGAGAGGCCTCCTACGAG. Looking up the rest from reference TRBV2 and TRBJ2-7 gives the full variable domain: EPEVTQTPSHQVTQMGQEVILRCVPISNHLYFYWYRQILGQKVEFLVSFYNNEISEKSEIFDDQFSVERPDGSNFTLKIRSTKLEDSAMYFCASGKREASYEQYFGPGTRLTVT.

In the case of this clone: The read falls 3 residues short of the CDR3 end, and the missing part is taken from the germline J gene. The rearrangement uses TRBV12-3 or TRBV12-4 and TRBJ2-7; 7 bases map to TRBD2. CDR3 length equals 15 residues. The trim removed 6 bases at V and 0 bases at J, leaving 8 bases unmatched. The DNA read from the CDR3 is TGTGCCAGCAGCCAGGGAGGGTTGAGCTCCTACGAG. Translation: CASSQGGLSSYE. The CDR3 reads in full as CASSQGGLSSYEQYF.